The 19 T cell receptor beta chains in this list originate from one sample, sequenced in a study of PD-1 blockade in classical Hodgkin lymphoma. Assay: immunoSEQ multiplex PCR; the TCRdb copy retains only in-frame clones and omits some. In the table there are around 91,000 clones, 80% to 90% of which are singletons. Patients all relapsed after autologous stem cell transplantation, and there was variation in brentuximab vedotin exposure. Sequenced material: peripheral blood mononuclear cells (PBMCs), taken before the second cycle of nivolumab. Receptors were obtained from a human donor with classical Hodgkin lymphoma.

This chain joins TRBV6-1 and TRBJ2-3, with D possibly matching TRBD2 (7 bases). The length of the CDR3 is 14 residues. Germline loops: CDR1 MNHNS, CDR2 SASEGT. V was pared by 8 bases and J by 0 bases, with 12 bases between. CDR3 loop: CASGGGGSTDTQYF. CDR3 nucleotide sequence: TGTGCCAGCGGTGGGGGGGGCAGCACAGATACGCAGTATTTT.

V gene TRBV28 combines with J gene TRBJ1-5; D not certain. CDR1 and CDR2 from the germline V gene are MDHEN and SYDVKM. The V and J ends lost 2 bases and 6 bases respectively, with 5 bases between them. The CDR3 is 12 amino acids. The CDR3 sequence is CASSLIFQPQHF. CDR3 DNA: TGTGCCAGCAGTTTAATTTTTCAGCCCCAGCATTTT.

The chain uses TRBV7-8 and TRBJ1-1; no clear D gene. V was clipped by 0 bases and J by 0 bases, with 5 bases between them. The CDR3 has 14 residues. Germline CDR1 SGHVS, CDR2 FQNEAQ. The CDR3 DNA reads as TGTGCCAGCAGCTTAGCCTTAGTGAACACTGAAGCTTTCTTT. Its translation is CASSLALVNTEAFF. Drawing the rest from reference TRBV7-8 and TRBJ1-1, the complete variable domain is GAGVSQSPRYKVAKRGQDVALRCDPISGHVSLFWYQQALGQGPEFLTYFQNEAQLDKSGLPSDRFFAERPEGSVSTLKIQRTQQEDSAVYLCASSLALVNTEAFFGQGTRLTVV.

In regard to this clone: Different DNA sequences within this sample yield the same CDR3. The chain links TRBV10-3 to TRBJ2-1; D is uncertain. V was pared by 2 bases and J by 6 bases, with 2 bases between. There are 11 residues in the CDR3. Germline V lookup: CDR1 ENHRY, CDR2 SYGVKD. CDR3 bases: TGTGCCATCAGTGAGCTCAATGAGCAGTTCTTC. This codes for CAISELNEQFF.

The chain is built from TRBV5-1 and TRBJ2-7; 7 bases map to TRBD1. CDR1 is SGHRS and CDR2 is YFSETQ in the germline V gene. The CDR3 extends over 13 amino acids. Trimming at V came to 3 bases and at J to 11 bases, leaving 11 bases not matched to a gene. This chain's CDR3 is CASSSTTDRAKYF. The CDR3, as DNA: TGCGCCAGCAGCTCAACAACAGACAGGGCGAAGTACTTC.

The J gene is TRBJ2-2, the V gene TRBV5-4; D unclear. V gave up 4 bases and J gave up 0 bases, with 13 bases separating them. Germline V gives CDR1 SGHNT, CDR2 YYREEE (reference sequence). The CDR3 loop spans 16 amino acids. CDR3 bases: TGTGCCAGCAGCCCAACACCTACTGCGAACACCGGGGAGCTGTTTTTT. Translated, it gives CASSPTPTANTGELFF.

This clone was seen only a few times. The V call is TRBV28, the J call TRBJ1-2; 7 nucleotides agree with TRBD1. Germline V gene data show CDR1 as MDHEN and CDR2 as SYDVKM. The CDR3 sequence is 13 residues long. With V trimmed by 8 bases and J by 4 bases, 7 bases remained unmatched. The CDR3 DNA follows: TGTGCCAGCGGCCCAGGGGGTGCCTATGGCTACACCTTC. It is translated as CASGPGGAYGYTF.

The rearrangement uses TRBV11-2 and TRBJ1-4; no clear D gene. In germline, CDR1 is SGHAT, CDR2 FQNNGV. The CDR3 runs 14 residues. V was cut by 5 bases and J by 7 bases, with 14 bases left in between. CDR3 amino acids: CASSAFRVSEKLFF. CDR3 nucleotides: TGTGCCAGCAGCGCCTTCCGCGTTAGTGAAAAACTGTTTTTT. Full variable domain (outside the CDR3, taken from reference TRBV11-2 and TRBJ1-4): EAGVAQSPRYKIIEKRQSVAFWCNPISGHATLYWYQQILGQGPKLLIQFQNNGVVDDSQLPKDRFSAERLKGVDSTLKIQPAKLEDSAVYLCASSAFRVSEKLFFGSGTQLSVL.

V usage is TRBV6-5 and J usage is TRBJ2-3; the D is unclear. V lost 4 bases to trimming and J lost 2 bases, with 13 bases between them. Germline values: CDR1 MNHEY, CDR2 SVGAGI. The CDR3 runs to 15 residues. CDR3 in amino acids: CASSWYFGDTDTQYF. The CDR3 nucleotides read TGTGCCAGCAGTTGGTATTTCGGTGACACAGATACGCAGTATTTT.

The V gene is TRBV5-1, the J gene TRBJ2-2; 11 bases line up with TRBD2. Germline CDR1 and CDR2: SGHRS and YFSETQ. The CDR3 sequence is 16 residues long. The junction had 3 bases not matched to a gene; V was cut back by 2 bases and J by 3 bases. The CDR3 loop reads CASSFGLAGDTGELFF. The CDR3, as DNA: TGCGCCAGCAGCTTTGGACTAGCGGGCGACACCGGGGAGCTGTTTTTT.

The genes are TRBV30 and TRBJ1-1; D is possibly TRBD1 (5 bases). The germline V and J ends were trimmed by 1 base and 7 bases, with 19 bases remaining between them. CDR1 is GTSNPN and CDR2 is SVGIG in the germline V gene (reference sequence). This CDR3 is built from 15 residues. This chain's CDR3 is CAWSDPRHGQLEAFF. The DNA for the CDR3 is TGTGCCTGGAGTGACCCTCGGCACGGACAACTTGAAGCTTTCTTT. Together with reference TRBV30 and TRBJ1-1, the CDR3 gives the full variable domain: SQTIHQWPATLVQPVGSPLSLECTVEGTSNPNLYWYRQAAGRGLQLLFYSVGIGQISSEVPQNLSASRPQDRQFILSSKKLLLSDSGFYLCAWSDPRHGQLEAFFGQGTRLTVV.

The V and J genes are TRBV6-1 and TRBJ1-2, with 7 positions matching TRBD1. From germline, CDR1 is MNHNS and CDR2 SASEGT. This CDR3 is built from 17 residues. The ends lost 4 bases at V and 4 bases at J; junction bases unmatched: 15. Here the CDR3 DNA reads TGTGCCAGCAGTGGAGGGGGCACCGGGACGGACGCCTATGGCTACACCTTC. It yields the protein CASSGGGTGTDAYGYTF.

The chain combines TRBV19 with TRBJ1-2; weak D call: TRBD1 (6 bases). Germline V gives CDR1 LNHDA, CDR2 SQIVND (reference sequence). V lost 2 bases to trimming and J lost 3 bases, with 7 bases between them. This CDR3 comprises 13 residues. The CDR3 here is CASSINRDYGYTF. In DNA form, the CDR3 reads TGTGCCAGTAGTATAAACAGGGACTATGGCTACACCTTC.

The chain recombines TRBV5-5 with TRBJ1-2; TRBD1 matches at 11 bases. CDR3 length equals 15 residues. Looked up from germline, CDR1 is SGHKS and CDR2 is YYEKEE (reference sequence). With 5 bases clipped from V and 5 bases from J, the junction kept 8 bases outside the gene matches. The CDR3 DNA reads as TGTGCCAGCAGTTTACACCGGGACAGGGGGTATGGCTACACCTTC. Residues: CASSLHRDRGYGYTF.

By share, this clone counts as medium-sized. J is TRBJ2-1 and V is TRBV11-2; TRBD2 aligns across 7 bases. The germline gives CDR1 SGHAT, CDR2 FQNNGV. This CDR3 is built from 14 residues. J lost 6 bases, V lost 5 bases, and 7 bases had no gene match. The CDR3 DNA follows: TGTGCCAGCAGCGGAACACTAGCGACCAATGAGCAGTTCTTC. Translation: CASSGTLATNEQFF.

The J gene is TRBJ1-5, the V gene TRBV6-1, with 7 bases that match TRBD1. The J segment lost 4 bases and the V segment lost 10 bases, leaving 10 bases of the junction unmatched. The CDR3 is 14 amino acids. Germline V gives CDR1 MNHNS, CDR2 SASEGT. The CDR3 coding sequence is TGTGCCACCTTCGGGACAGTTTTAAATCAGCCCCAGCATTTT. Residues: CATFGTVLNQPQHF.

This clone occurred a few times. The chain has TRBV6-1 and TRBJ1-1; D remains ambiguous. Germline V gives CDR1 MNHNS, CDR2 SASEGT. The ends were cut back, 6 bases at V and 4 bases at J, with 15 bases in the middle. CDR3 length: 14 residues. This chain's CDR3 is CASRREPASTEAFF. CDR3 nucleotide sequence: TGTGCCAGCAGGCGAGAGCCAGCGTCCACTGAAGCTTTCTTT.

Here the CDR3 DNA reads TGTGCCAGCAGGCTTGACAGGAACTATGGCTACACCTTC. This sequence encodes CASRLDRNYGYTF. The chain employs TRBV27 and TRBJ1-2, with a tentative D call TRBD1 (6 bases). The V and J ends lost 6 bases and 2 bases respectively, with 10 bases between them. Germline V CDR1 and CDR2: MNHEY, SMNVEV (reference sequence). The CDR3 is 13 amino acids.

Only a few counts were recorded for this clone. The rearrangement links TRBV28 to TRBJ2-5; D uncertain. The germline V gene encodes CDR1 MDHEN and CDR2 SYDVKM. V was shortened by 4 bases and J by 1 base, with 13 bases between the two germline ends. CDR3 length: 15 residues. CDR3 nucleotide sequence: TGTGCCAGCAGTTCCCCGACCCGTCCCCAAGAGACCCAGTACTTC. Amino acids: CASSSPTRPQETQYF.